The rows below give T cell receptor beta chains drawn from one sample of a study of shared clonotypes between healthy human individuals. Clones were read by immunoSEQ multiplex PCR, and TCRdb kept only the in-frame ones, dropping some. The repertoire has more than 2,000,000 clones, more than 80% of them found once; the top ten carry about 0.39%. The material sequenced was naive CD4+ T cells from PBMCs. These receptors all come from a man aged 18 to 30 in good health. Some clones in this sample may be carry-over from other donors' samples. Each CDR3 is given with its conserved first and last residue. The D gene is left open where the match is weak. Expanded clones get a size class; other rows say once, few or many, or leave the size out.

>14|TRBV29-1|TRBJ2-5|.|.
TGCAGCGTTGAGGGCGGGACACCTTATGTGGACCAGTACTTC
CSVEGGTPYVDQYF
>16|TRBV5-4|TRBJ1-1|.|once
TGTGCCAGCAGCTTGGGGGCCGGGACGGTGAACACTGAAGCTTTCTTT
CASSLGAGTVNTEAFF
>15|TRBV5-4|TRBJ1-2|TRBD1|.
TGTGCCAGCAGCGAACTCGGACAGGGAACCTATGGCTACACCTTC
CASSELGQGTYGYTF
>11|TRBV28|TRBJ2-7|.|.
TGTGCCAGCAGTGAGAGGAACGAGCAGTACTTC
CASSERNEQYF
>14|TRBV30|TRBJ2-3|.|.
TGTGCCTGGAGTACCGGGTTGAGCACAGATACGCAGTATTTT
CAWSTGLSTDTQYF
>15|TRBV7-2|TRBJ2-5|.|once
TGTGCCAGCAGCTTAGTTACCAGAGGAAAGGAGACCCAGTACTTC
CASSLVTRGKETQYF
>14|TRBV19|TRBJ1-5|.|.
TGTGCCGTCAGACAGTCTAATAGCAATCAGCCCCAGCATTTT
CAVRQSNSNQPQHF
>14|TRBV28|TRBJ2-4|.|.
TGTGCCAGCAGTTTAACCCTCCCAGTGAACATTCAGTACTTC
CASSLTLPVNIQYF
>17|TRBV27|TRBJ2-7|.|.
TGTGCCAGCAGTTTATGGGGGCAGGGAATAAGCGCCTACGAGCAGTACTTC
CASSLWGQGISAYEQYF
>14|TRBV28|TRBJ1-1|.|.
TGTGCCAGCAGTTTATCACGTTGGGGCGTTGAAGCTTTCTTT
CASSLSRWGVEAFF
>15|TRBV7-3|TRBJ1-4|.|few
TGTGCCAGCAGCCGAGGCGGGCAGCCTAATGAAAAACTGTTTTTT
CASSRGGQPNEKLFF